Listed here is a single T cell receptor (beta chain). The specificity of this receptor is unknown. The sample holds no much larger clone one base away, and base qualities are not on file. Taken with the paper, the label for time point translates to: sample from a COVID-19-recovered individual after infection. Cells were CFSE-labeled and stimulated with autologous monocytes plus recombinant SARS-CoV-2 spike or nucleoprotein to obtain antigen-reactive proliferating T cell lines. Donors were patients who had recovered from mild-to-severe COVID-19. An input of approximately 530,000 cells per subset was used to start the stimulated subset cultures. CD4+ total memory, central memory, effector memory and circulating T follicular helper cells were isolated from peripheral blood mononuclear cells. This entry belongs to a study of CD4 T cell repertoires in COVID-19 (dated by TCRdb to about 2021). Concerning the study at large: To analyze cross-reactivity, the CFSE-low cells were expanded with IL-2 for about eleven days and then labeled again and restimulated with spike proteins from other coronaviruses. In COVID-19-recovered individuals, the study described naturally processed CD4+ T cell responses to SARS-CoV-2 spike and nucleoprotein and used TCR Vbeta sequencing to evaluate clonal composition. TCR Vbeta repertoire analysis of SARS-CoV-2-reactive T cells was conducted at the subset level in a few recovered individuals. General conclusions and limits of the study: Several of the most expanded SARS-CoV-2-reactive clonotypes were present in two or all three memory subsets, which suggests intraclonal diversification. Between about 6 and 25% of SARS-CoV-2 clonotypes were also found in SARS-CoV and/or HKU1 spike-stimulated secondary cultures, consistent with cross-reactivity.

CDR1 is given as MNHEY and CDR2 as SVGAGI, both from the germline V gene. The CDR3 runs 13 residues from the cysteine to the phenylalanine. Only the CDR3 region is kept as DNA, spanning 39 bases read in frame from base 1. The V end loses 4 bases and the J end loses 5 bases, and a stretch of 9 bases separates them. Libraries were prepared through the immunoSEQ multiplex PCR assay. The authors' pipeline ran thus. The Chao-Jaccard similarity index and the number of shared clonotypes were used to measure repertoire overlap between subsets. Not all clones reach the TCRdb copy of this immuneACCESS table, which keeps in-frame sequences only. Checked studies attribute under half of the gap to unresolved V genes and leave the rest unexplained. The V and J calls and clone size come from that table; D and trimming were worked out from the DNA. This sample lists around 390 clones; about 7.7% were detected once. The ten largest account for 15% of the sample.

The sequence came from a human donor who had COVID-19. The receptor chain draws on TRBV6-5 and TRBJ2-1; the D gene remains uncertain. Sequencing was performed on central memory CD4+ T cells, cultured in vitro, taken after recovery from COVID-19. The cell subset or site label corresponds to: CD4+ T central memory cells. This receptor has the CDR3 CASSLGRDNEQFF. Read as DNA, the sequence is TGTGCCAGCAGTTTGGGAAGGGACAATGAGCAGTTCTTC.